Following are 22 T cell receptor beta chains from one sample sequenced in a study of T cell repertoires in cytomegalovirus infection. Via MiXCR, TCRdb re-called the reads, giving one row per CDR3 protein. The table records approximately 910,000 distinct CDR3 sequences, 25% to 40% of them present only once. What these receptors recognize is not known. Sample: cultured CD8+ T cells from PBMCs, taken from culture after CMV antigen stimulation. The receptors were gathered from a human donor in good health (CMV status not recorded). Some clones in this sample may be carry-over from other donors' samples.

The chain is built from TRBV19 and TRBJ2-2; possibly TRBD1 for D (5 bases). CDR3 length equals 12 residues. The V and J ends lost 10 bases and 7 bases respectively, with 13 bases between them. In germline, CDR1 is LNHDA, CDR2 SQIVND (reference sequence). CDR3 protein: CAILYDSGELFF. The CDR3 DNA follows: TGTGCCATTCTTTATGACAGCGGGGAGCTGTTTTTT.

This clonotype came up a few times. CDR3 loop: CASSQGPEGLTEAFF. Here the CDR3 DNA reads TGCGCCAGCAGCCAAGGTCCCGAGGGACTCACTGAAGCTTTCTTT. The chain recombines TRBV4-1 with TRBJ1-1; D is possibly TRBD1 (5 bases). The CDR3 is 15 residues long. Germline V gene sequence: CDR1 MGHRA, CDR2 YSYEKL. The V end lost 1 base, the J end lost 4 bases, and 13 bases lay between the germline ends.

This sequence joins TRBV4-1 and TRBJ1-1; D is uncertain. The V end lost 3 bases, the J end lost 5 bases, and 16 bases lay between the germline ends. Germline V gene lookup returns CDR1 MGHRA and CDR2 YSYEKL. CDR3 length: 15 residues. The CDR3 coding sequence is TGCGCCAGCAGCCAGTCCCTCTTGGGAAGGACTGAAGCTTTCTTT. This encodes CASSQSLLGRTEAFF.

CDR3 region: CASSQEQAGWGEQYF. The DNA of the CDR3 is TGCGCCAGCAGCCAAGAACAGGCAGGGTGGGGTGAGCAGTACTTC. This chain connects TRBV4-1 to TRBJ2-7; tentative D call: TRBD1 (5 bases). The CDR3 loop spans 15 amino acids. Trimming shortened V by 0 bases and J by 7 bases, and 16 bases separated the two germline ends. Germline V gene data show CDR1 as MGHRA and CDR2 as YSYEKL.

The sample holds a few counts of this clonotype. The chain joins TRBV6-2 or TRBV6-3 to TRBJ2-4, with D possibly matching TRBD1 (6 bases). Per germline, CDR1 MNHEY and CDR2 SVGEGT. Trimming shortened V by 2 bases and J by 6 bases, and 17 bases separated the two germline ends. The CDR3 contains 16 residues. CDR3 residues: CASSYTSWGRGNIQYF. CDR3 bases: TGTGCCAGCAGTTACACAAGTTGGGGGCGCGGAAACATTCAGTACTTC.

Worth noting for this clonotype: Given a much more abundant clone one base away, this may be a read error. V is TRBV7-2 and J is TRBJ1-5, with 7 bases identical to TRBD1. The CDR3 totals 15 residues. The germline V gene encodes CDR1 SGHTA and CDR2 FQGNSA. CDR3 DNA sequence: TGTGCCAGCAGCTTATGGGACAGCCGTAATCAGCTCCAGCATTTT. Amino acid sequence: CASSLWDSRNQLQHF. Together with reference TRBV7-2 and TRBJ1-5, the CDR3 gives the full variable domain: GAGVSQSPSNKVTEKGKDVELRCDPISGHTALYWYRQSLGQGLEFLIYFQGNSAPDKSGLPSDRFSAERTGGSVSTLTIQRTQQEDSAVYLCASSLWDSRNQLQHFGDGTRLSIL.

The chain carries TRBV20-1 and TRBJ1-1; D is ambiguous. The CDR3 sequence is 14 residues long. V was cut by 1 base and J by 7 bases, with 16 bases left in between. Germline V gene lookup returns CDR1 DFQATT and CDR2 SNEGSKA (reference sequence). CDR3 coding DNA: TGCAGTGCTAGAGTACTGGGAGGAATGGATGAAGCTTTCTTT. It translates to CSARVLGGMDEAFF.

The CDR3 DNA reads TGCGCCAGCAGCTTGGCAGGGGTTGCAACTAATGAAAAACTGTTTTTT. Translating it yields CASSLAGVATNEKLFF. The rearrangement uses TRBV5-1 and TRBJ1-4; tentatively, D is TRBD1 (6 bases). CDR3 length: 16 amino acids. Germline-derived CDR1 and CDR2 are SGHRS and YFSETQ. The V gene lost 0 bases and the J gene lost 0 bases, with 9 bases spanning the gap.

V usage is TRBV4-2 and J usage is TRBJ1-2; no clear D gene. The ends were cut back, 0 bases at V and 0 bases at J, with 8 bases in the middle. Germline CDR1 is LGHNA and CDR2 is YNFKEQ. The CDR3 length is 15 residues. The CDR3 region is CASSQEMGANYGYTF. The CDR3 nucleotides read TGTGCCAGCAGCCAAGAAATGGGTGCTAACTATGGCTACACCTTC.

V is TRBV19 and J is TRBJ1-2; D perhaps matches TRBD1 (5 bases). This CDR3 comprises 14 residues. The germline V gene encodes CDR1 LNHDA and CDR2 SQIVND (reference sequence). The V end was cut by 10 bases, the J end by 3 bases, with 18 bases between. CDR3 residues: CATGGWQSDYGYTF. In nucleotides, the CDR3 is TGTGCCACGGGGGGGTGGCAATCAGACTATGGCTACACCTTC. The whole variable domain, remainder taken from reference TRBV19 and TRBJ1-2, is DGGITQSPKYLFRKEGQNVTLSCEQNLNHDAMYWYRQDPGQGLRLIYYSQIVNDFQKGDIAEGYSVSREKKESFPLTVTSAQKNPTAFYLCATGGWQSDYGYTFGSGTRLTVV.

The rearrangement links TRBV20-1 to TRBJ1-2; the D gene is possibly TRBD1 (6 bases). The length of the CDR3 is 15 residues. Trimming took 0 bases from V and 0 from J, leaving 11 bases between them. CDR1 DFQATT and CDR2 SNEGSKA come from the germline V gene (reference sequence). Here the CDR3 reads CSARDRGPANYGYTF. The CDR3 bases are TGCAGTGCTAGAGATCGGGGGCCCGCTAACTATGGCTACACCTTC.

This rearrangement joins TRBV2 to TRBJ1-4, with D uncertain. Germline values: CDR1 SNHLY, CDR2 FYNNEI. Trimming shortened V by 6 bases and J by 8 bases, and 16 bases separated the two germline ends. The length of the CDR3 is 14 residues. CDR3 amino acids: CASSAPEAPEKLFF. CDR3 sequence (DNA): TGTGCCAGCAGCGCACCGGAGGCGCCGGAAAAACTGTTTTTT.

This clonotype appeared a few times. This rearrangement joins TRBV5-4 to TRBJ1-2; possible D gene TRBD1, 6 bases. The CDR3 runs 16 residues. Trimming removed 0 bases at V and 0 bases at J, with 12 bases between. Germline V gives CDR1 SGHNT, CDR2 YYREEE (reference sequence). CDR3 DNA sequence: TGTGCCAGCAGCTTGGCGCCGGGACAAGCTAACTATGGCTACACCTTC. Its translation is CASSLAPGQANYGYTF.

V and J are TRBV10-3 and TRBJ1-2; D is ambiguous. Germline loops: CDR1 ENHRY, CDR2 SYGVKD. V gave up 8 bases and J gave up 8 bases, with 12 bases separating them. The CDR3 length is 11 residues. CDR3 amino acids: CAIGSREGYTF. CDR3 nucleotide sequence: TGTGCCATCGGCAGTAGGGAAGGCTACACCTTC.

This clonotype was seen a single time. Being one base from a much bigger clone, this may be a read error. The chain joins TRBV7-3 to TRBJ1-4; possible D gene TRBD1, 5 bases. The CDR3 totals 15 residues. The germline V gene encodes CDR1 SGHTA and CDR2 FQGTGA. In nucleotides, the CDR3 is TGTGCCAGCAGCTTAGACGGGGCAACTAATGAAAAACTGTTGTTT. Its translation is CASSLDGATNEKLLF.

This clonotype has a handful of counts. The rearrangement uses TRBV2 and TRBJ1-5; D unresolved. The CDR3 is 13 residues long. V lost 7 bases to trimming and J lost 6 bases, with 13 bases between them. CDR1 and CDR2 from the germline V gene are SNHLY and FYNNEI. This CDR3 reads CASTRESGQPQHF. The DNA for the CDR3 is TGTGCCAGCACGCGGGAGAGCGGTCAGCCCCAGCATTTT. The whole variable domain, filled in from reference TRBV2 and TRBJ1-5, reads EPEVTQTPSHQVTQMGQEVILRCVPISNHLYFYWYRQILGQKVEFLVSFYNNEISEKSEIFDDQFSVERPDGSNFTLKIRSTKLEDSAMYFCASTRESGQPQHFGDGTRLSIL.

This clonotype was observed a handful of times. The V and J genes are TRBV9 and TRBJ1-5; D might be TRBD1 (6 bases). This CDR3 has 13 amino acids. Germline assignment: CDR1 SGDLS and CDR2 YYNGEE. Trimming stripped 6 bases from V and 6 bases from J, with 13 bases between. CDR3 protein: CASNKGEGQPQHF. The CDR3 DNA is TGTGCCAGCAACAAGGGGGAGGGTCAGCCCCAGCATTTT.

The chain links TRBV6-5 to TRBJ1-1; D not resolved. The CDR3 sequence is 16 residues long. Germline CDR1 is MNHEY and CDR2 is SVGAGI. Trimming left V 7 bases short and J 2 bases short, with 20 bases between. The CDR3 here is CASTFSVGSKNTEAFF. The CDR3 DNA follows: TGTGCCAGCACCTTCTCTGTGGGCTCTAAAAACACTGAAGCTTTCTTT.

The rearrangement uses TRBV24-1 and TRBJ2-5; 12 nucleotides line up with TRBD2. The CDR3 extends over 17 amino acids. With V trimmed by 9 bases and J by 5 bases, 15 bases remained unmatched. The germline V gene has CDR1 KGHDR and CDR2 SFDVKD. The CDR3 DNA follows: TGTGCCACCCAAGCAAGTACTCGGACTAGCGGGGTGGAGACCCAGTACTTC. It specifies CATQASTRTSGVETQYF.

The chain recombines TRBV10-3 with TRBJ2-7, with TRBD2 as a possible D gene (6 bases). CDR1 is ENHRY, CDR2 SYGVKD, per germline. V lost 3 bases and J 6 bases, leaving 12 bases between the germline ends. The CDR3 runs to 13 residues. CDR3 sequence reads: CAISDGGGVEQYF. CDR3 in DNA: TGTGCCATCAGTGACGGAGGAGGGGTCGAGCAGTACTTC.

The V gene is TRBV20-1, the J gene TRBJ2-1; D unresolved. This CDR3 contains 14 residues. Per germline, CDR1 DFQATT and CDR2 SNEGSKA (reference sequence). Trimming removed 6 bases from V and 0 bases from J, with 12 bases in between. CDR3 DNA sequence: TGCAGTGCCCGGACCGAGAGCTCCTACAATGAGCAGTTCTTC. Translating gives CSARTESSYNEQFF.

About this clonotype: This may be a read error, as it is one base from a much larger clone. This chain uses TRBV7-6 with TRBJ1-1; D not resolved. The germline gives CDR1 SGHVS, CDR2 FNYEAQ. V was cut by 4 bases and J by 8 bases, with 11 bases left in between. The CDR3 spans 12 residues. The CDR3 sequence: CASSWTTDEAFF. The CDR3 region has the DNA TGTGCCAGCAGCTGGACGACGGACGAAGCTTTCTTT.